Listed below are T cell receptor beta chains from one sample, sequenced in a study of early T cells in non-severe SARS-CoV-2 infection. TCRdb redid the calling of the 5' RACE reads with MiXCR, one entry per CDR3 protein. The profile shows under 75,000 distinct CDR3 sequences, around 13% of them singletons. Sequenced: whole blood. The receptors derive from an adult who was a healthcare worker with PCR-confirmed SARS-CoV-2 infection or an uninfected control (not recorded which). CDR3s include the opening cysteine and the closing phenylalanine or tryptophan. A D gene is named only where the DNA matches it firmly. Some rows have no size entry. The others give once, few or many, or a class for an expanded clone.

J	V	size	D	CDR3	DNA
TRBJ2-2	TRBV4-2	NA	TRBD2	CASSQSRTSGTYGGELFF	TGTGCCAGCAGCCAAAGTCGGACTAGCGGGACCTACGGCGGGGAGCTGTTTTTT
TRBJ1-1	TRBV7-3	few	TRBD1	CASSPRTGRNTEAFF	TGTGCCAGCAGCCCCCGGACAGGCCGCAACACTGAAGCTTTCTTT
TRBJ2-3	TRBV29-1	NA	TRBD2	CSVGGLAVTDTLYF	TGCAGCGTTGGCGGCCTAGCGGTGACAGATACGCTGTATTTT
TRBJ1-2	TRBV7-9	many	TRBD1	CASTLGQASTYGYTF	TGTGCCAGCACCCTAGGACAGGCATCAACTTATGGCTACACCTTC
TRBJ2-7	TRBV28	many	NA	CASSLKFLEQYF	TGTGCCAGCAGTTTAAAGTTTCTGGAGCAGTACTTC
TRBJ1-4	TRBV28	many	TRBD1	CASSRGDRDNEKLFF	TGTGCCAGCAGCCGGGGAGACAGGGATAATGAAAAACTGTTTTTT
TRBJ2-3	TRBV19	many	NA	CASSKGWGNTQYF	TGTGCCAGTAGTAAGGGCTGGGGAAATACGCAGTATTTT
TRBJ2-3	TRBV7-9	few	NA	CASSSRTVSSTDTQYF	TGTGCCAGCAGCTCGAGGACAGTTTCTAGCACAGATACGCAGTATTTT
TRBJ2-3	TRBV27	few	NA	CAPGPDYTDTQYF	TGTGCCCCGGGACCGGATTACACAGATACGCAGTATTTT
TRBJ2-2	TRBV28	NA	TRBD2	CASSLQGGPVGELFF	TGTGCCAGCAGTTTACAGGGAGGGCCAGTCGGGGAGCTGTTTTTT
TRBJ2-7	TRBV6-6	many	NA	CASSPRGPTSSYEQYF	TGTGCCAGCAGTCCCCGGGGACCGACGAGCTCCTACGAGCAGTACTTC
TRBJ1-1	TRBV27	few	NA	CASSLSWGAGEAFF	TGTGCCAGCAGTTTATCTTGGGGAGCGGGCGAAGCTTTCTTT
TRBJ1-2	TRBV28	NA	NA	CASSLLGHGYTF	TGTGCCAGCAGTTTATTGGGGCATGGCTACACCTTC
TRBJ2-7	TRBV18	few	TRBD1	CASSPDRDLAYEQYF	TGTGCCAGCTCACCAGACAGGGACCTAGCCTACGAGCAGTACTTC
TRBJ2-3	TRBV19	many	NA	CASSPTGGHTDTQYF	TGTGCCAGTAGCCCCACTGGGGGCCATACAGATACGCAGTATTTT
TRBJ2-3	TRBV5-1	NA	NA	CASSRDGDTQYF	TGCGCCAGCAGCCGTGATGGAGATACGCAGTATTTT
TRBJ1-2	TRBV7-9	few	NA	CASSLSPSGINYGYTF	TGTGCCAGCAGCCTTAGCCCATCCGGGATTAACTATGGCTACACCTTC
TRBJ1-2	TRBV6-6	NA	NA	CASSLEANYGYTF	TGTGCCAGCAGCCTTGAAGCTAACTATGGCTACACCTTC
TRBJ2-1	TRBV28	few	TRBD2	CALGAGYSNEQFF	TGTGCCCTAGGAGCGGGATATAGCAATGAGCAGTTCTTC
TRBJ1-5	TRBV12-3/TRBV12-4	many	TRBD1	CASSLGQGESQPQHF	TGTGCCAGCAGTCTGGGACAGGGTGAAAGTCAGCCCCAGCATTTT
TRBJ1-2	TRBV29-1	few	NA	CSVEGAHGYTF	TGCAGCGTTGAAGGGGCCCATGGCTACACCTTC
TRBJ2-1	TRBV12-3/TRBV12-4	many	NA	CASSLFIEQFF	TGTGCCAGCAGTTTGTTTATTGAGCAGTTCTTC
TRBJ2-4	TRBV11-2	few	TRBD2	CASSLSSGGAKNIQYF	TGTGCCAGCAGCTTGTCTAGCGGGGGAGCCAAAAACATTCAGTACTTC
TRBJ2-1	TRBV20-1	few	NA	CSAREPSMREQFF	TGCAGTGCTAGAGAGCCTAGCATGCGGGAGCAGTTCTTC
TRBJ1-5	TRBV24-1	few	NA	CATREVGPRRQPQHF	TGTGCCACCAGAGAAGTAGGGCCAAGGCGGCAGCCCCAGCATTTT
TRBJ2-7	TRBV5-1	NA	NA	CASSIRSEYEQYF	TGCGCCAGCAGCATACGATCAGAGTACGAGCAGTACTTC
TRBJ1-1	TRBV29-1	many	NA	CSVLQGVGAFF	TGCAGCGTTCTACAGGGTGTGGGAGCTTTCTTT
TRBJ1-3	TRBV7-8	few	TRBD1	CASSLVPQGGGNTIYF	TGTGCCAGCAGCTTAGTCCCCCAGGGGGGTGGAAACACCATATATTTT
TRBJ2-7	TRBV5-1	NA	NA	CASSLDWREQYF	TGCGCCAGCAGCTTGGATTGGCGCGAGCAGTACTTC
TRBJ2-4	TRBV7-3	NA	TRBD2	CASSPTSGRAKNIQYF	TGTGCCAGCAGCCCGACTAGCGGGAGAGCCAAAAACATTCAGTACTTC
TRBJ2-3	TRBV20-1	NA	TRBD1	CSAPDRVADTQYF	TGCAGTGCCCCGGACAGGGTGGCAGATACGCAGTATTTT
TRBJ2-7	TRBV27	NA	NA	CASSNGYEQYF	TGTGCCAGCAGCAACGGGTACGAGCAGTACTTC
TRBJ1-2	TRBV4-1	many	NA	CASSQFFRVLSNYGYTF	TGCGCCAGCAGCCAATTTTTTCGTGTCCTCTCTAACTATGGCTACACCTTC
TRBJ2-7	TRBV20-1	NA	NA	CSAGPSASYEQYF	TGCAGTGCGGGACCGAGCGCATCCTACGAGCAGTACTTC
TRBJ1-2	TRBV3-1	once	TRBD1	CASSQEGGRVYGYTF	TGTGCCAGCAGCCAAGAAGGGGGCAGGGTGTATGGCTACACCTTC
TRBJ1-1	TRBV7-9	many	TRBD1	CASSKSGTGGGAFF	TGTGCCAGCAGCAAGAGTGGGACAGGTGGTGGGGCTTTCTTT
TRBJ1-2	TRBV7-8	many	TRBD1	CASSPTGLRGYTF	TGTGCCAGCAGCCCGACAGGGCTCCGGGGCTACACCTTC
TRBJ2-1	TRBV3-1	NA	NA	CASSRPNEQFF	TGTGCCAGCAGCCGCCCCAATGAGCAGTTCTTC
TRBJ2-2	TRBV6-1	NA	TRBD2	CASKGLASTGELFF	TGTGCCAGCAAAGGACTAGCGAGTACCGGGGAGCTGTTTTTT
TRBJ2-3	TRBV7-6	many	NA	CASSPGPRGTDTQYF	TGTGCCAGCAGCCCGGGACCCAGAGGCACAGATACGCAGTATTTT
TRBJ2-1	TRBV5-1	many	TRBD2	CASSLGTSGNYNEQFF	TGCGCCAGCAGCTTAGGGACTAGCGGGAATTACAATGAGCAGTTCTTC
TRBJ2-1	TRBV20-1	NA	NA	CSVRGPGSYNEQFF	TGCAGTGTCAGGGGCCCGGGATCCTACAATGAGCAGTTCTTC
TRBJ1-6	TRBV9	NA	NA	CASSPEGGYNSPLHF	TGTGCCAGCAGCCCGGAGGGGGGCTATAATTCACCCCTCCACTTT
TRBJ2-2	TRBV7-3	NA	NA	CASSPPGAVTGELFF	TGTGCCAGCAGCCCCCCCGGCGCGGTCACCGGGGAGCTGTTTTTT
TRBJ2-1	TRBV11-2	few	NA	CASRHSGDEQFF	TGTGCCAGCAGGCATTCAGGGGATGAGCAGTTCTTC
TRBJ2-5	TRBV29-1	many	NA	CSVEDMAGQETQYF	TGCAGCGTTGAAGATATGGCGGGTCAAGAGACCCAGTACTTC
TRBJ2-3	TRBV28	NA	TRBD1	CASSKGQGTDTQYF	TGTGCCAGCAGTAAAGGACAGGGCACAGATACGCAGTATTTT
TRBJ2-1	TRBV7-6	few	TRBD2	CASSFGLGNEQFF	TGTGCCAGCAGCTTCGGACTAGGAAATGAGCAGTTCTTC
TRBJ1-2	TRBV28	many	NA	CASSQNYGYTF	TGTGCCAGCAGCCAGAACTATGGCTACACCTTC
TRBJ2-7	TRBV20-1	NA	TRBD2	CSGSSGRRPSYEQYF	TGCAGTGGTAGTAGCGGGAGGAGGCCATCCTACGAGCAGTACTTC
TRBJ2-3	TRBV6-1	many	TRBD2	CASTGRAARTQYF	TGTGCCAGCACCGGGAGGGCAGCCCGTACGCAGTATTTT
TRBJ2-5	TRBV6-1	few	NA	CASSEGASARAQYF	TGTGCCAGCAGTGAAGGGGCTAGCGCTCGGGCCCAGTACTTC
TRBJ2-1	TRBV9	NA	TRBD2	CASSGYGGSSYNEQFF	TGTGCCAGCAGCGGTTACGGGGGGAGCTCCTACAATGAGCAGTTCTTC
TRBJ2-7	TRBV11-2	NA	TRBD2	CASSSGLAGGSEQYF	TGTGCCAGCAGCTCTGGACTAGCGGGAGGAAGCGAGCAGTACTTC
TRBJ2-7	TRBV20-1	NA	TRBD1	CSASSGQVVYEQYF	TGCAGTGCTAGCTCGGGACAGGTGGTCTACGAGCAGTACTTC
TRBJ1-1	TRBV7-9	many	TRBD1	CASSFPGQGAPREAFF	TGTGCCAGCAGCTTCCCGGGACAGGGGGCCCCCCGAGAAGCTTTCTTT
TRBJ1-5	TRBV6-2/TRBV6-3	many	TRBD1	CASRKDRGPNQPQHF	TGTGCCAGCAGGAAGGACAGGGGCCCCAATCAGCCCCAGCATTTT